The next 21 T cell receptor beta chains were all read from a single sample in a study of shared clonotypes between healthy human individuals. The protocol was immunoSEQ multiplex PCR, while the TCRdb copy is restricted to in-frame clones and leaves out a portion. This table holds about 110,000 clones, 68% found once. The sequencing sample was made of memory CD8+ T cells sorted from blood. The subset: CD45RO+ cells pooled with CCR7-negative TemRA cells. These receptors were obtained from a woman under 40 in good health.

Only a few counts were recorded for this clone. The CDR3 region has the DNA TGTGCCAGCTCCAGGGGGACGGCGACCTACGAGCAGTACTTC. Translated: CASSRGTATYEQYF. V is TRBV27 and J is TRBJ2-7, with 7 bases that match TRBD1. Germline lookup yields CDR1 MNHEY and CDR2 SMNVEV (reference sequence). The CDR3 spans 14 residues. The V gene end was trimmed by 8 bases and the J gene end by 2 bases; junction bases not matched to a gene: 9.

This clone was seen once. The chain carries TRBV19 and TRBJ1-5, with D maybe TRBD1 (5 bases). The CDR3 has 14 amino acids. Germline V gene sequence: CDR1 LNHDA, CDR2 SQIVND (reference sequence). Trimming shortened V by 4 bases and J by 3 bases, and 10 bases separated the two germline ends. The CDR3 here is CASSKRQTNQPQHF. The CDR3, as DNA: TGTGCCAGTAGTAAAAGACAGACCAATCAGCCCCAGCATTTT.

This clone was seen a single time. Other DNA sequences within the sample encode an identical CDR3. The genes are TRBV5-1 and TRBJ1-1; D unresolved. The CDR3 extends over 14 amino acids. In germline, CDR1 is SGHRS, CDR2 YFSETQ. Trimming shortened V by 1 base and J by 1 base, and 8 bases separated the two germline ends. The CDR3 nucleotides are TGCGCCAGCAGCTTGCTTGGTGGGAACACTGAAGCTTTCTTT. Translated, it gives CASSLLGGNTEAFF.

The J gene is TRBJ1-4, the V gene TRBV7-9; D not certain. Germline values: CDR1 SEHNR, CDR2 FQNEAQ (reference sequence). Trimming took 5 bases from V and 11 from J, leaving 21 bases between them. CDR3 length: 15 residues. The DNA for the CDR3 is TGTGCCAGCAGCCCGCCATCGGGCCGCCTGAAGAAACTGTTTTTT. Translating it yields CASSPPSGRLKKLFF.

This rearrangement joins TRBV10-2 to TRBJ2-3, with D hard to call. The CDR3 loop spans 14 amino acids. Trimming cost V 2 bases and J 4 bases, with 10 bases left between them. CDR1 WSHSY and CDR2 SAAADI come from the germline V gene. CDR3 nucleotide sequence: TGCGCCAGCAGTGAGCTAAGCCCCCCAGATACGCAGTATTTT. Amino acids: CASSELSPPDTQYF.

This clone was recorded a few times. The chain is built from TRBV28 and TRBJ2-6; D not certain. Germline CDR1 reads MDHEN; CDR2 reads SYDVKM. The V end was cut by 4 bases, the J end by 0 bases, with 10 bases between. The CDR3 length is 16 residues. CDR3: CASSSSFPSGANVLTF. The CDR3 DNA reads as TGTGCCAGCAGTTCGAGTTTTCCCTCTGGGGCCAACGTCCTGACTTTC. The full variable domain, rest sourced from reference TRBV28 and TRBJ2-6, is DVKVTQSSRYLVKRTGEKVFLECVQDMDHENMFWYRQDPGLGLRLIYFSYDVKMKEKGDIPEGYSVSREKKERFSLILESASTNQTSMYLCASSSSFPSGANVLTFGAGSRLTVL.

The chain recombines TRBV5-4 with TRBJ1-2; D unresolved. Germline V lookup: CDR1 SGHNT, CDR2 YYREEE (reference sequence). This CDR3 comprises 16 residues. V was cut by 1 base and J by 0 bases, with 13 bases left in between. CDR3: CASSLLYSFPNYGYTF. CDR3 coding DNA: TGTGCCAGCAGCTTGCTATACAGCTTCCCTAACTATGGCTACACCTTC.

The chain is built from TRBV25-1 and TRBJ2-3; 10 positions agree with TRBD2. Per the germline V gene, CDR1 is MGHDK and CDR2 is SYGVNS. The V and J ends lost 5 bases and 4 bases, in that order; junction bases with no gene match: 6. This CDR3 region has 15 residues. CDR3 in amino acids: CASSPQREGADTQYF. The CDR3 DNA sequence: TGTGCCAGCAGTCCTCAGCGGGAGGGCGCAGATACGCAGTATTTT.

The V call is TRBV15, the J call TRBJ2-2; perhaps TRBD2 as D (5 bases). CDR1 is LNHNV and CDR2 is YYDKDF in the germline V gene (reference sequence). The V end lost 2 bases, the J end lost 1 base, and 5 bases lay between the germline ends. The CDR3 extends over 14 amino acids. CDR3 protein: CATSRRENTGELFF. CDR3 in DNA: TGTGCCACCAGCAGACGGGAGAACACCGGGGAGCTGTTTTTT.

The CDR3 protein is CASSPLRDRAQEQYF. In DNA form, the CDR3 reads TGTGCCAGCAGTCCCCTTAGGGACAGGGCTCAAGAGCAGTACTTC. V is TRBV28 and J is TRBJ2-7; TRBD1 aligns across 9 bases. V trimming: 5 bases; J trimming: 7 bases; junction bases outside the gene matches: 12. The CDR3 totals 15 residues. Germline CDR1 is MDHEN and CDR2 is SYDVKM.

J is TRBJ2-7 and V is TRBV4-1; 8 positions match TRBD1. The CDR3 sequence is 15 residues long. Per germline, CDR1 MGHRA and CDR2 YSYEKL. Unmatched junction bases numbered 7, after V lost 4 bases and J lost 2 bases. The CDR3 nucleotides are TGCGCCAGCAGCCTTAAACAGGGGGGCCCCTACGAGCAGTACTTC. Translating gives CASSLKQGGPYEQYF.

The chain recombines TRBV19 with TRBJ1-2; TRBD1 might be the D (6 bases). Germline V gene lookup returns CDR1 LNHDA and CDR2 SQIVND (reference sequence). Deletions cut 0 bases from V and 0 bases from J, with 11 bases between. The CDR3 is made up of 16 amino acids. The CDR3 DNA is TGTGCCAGTAGTATAGAGAAGACAGGATCTAACTATGGCTACACCTTC. This encodes CASSIEKTGSNYGYTF. Supplemented by reference TRBV19 and TRBJ1-2, the full variable domain reads DGGITQSPKYLFRKEGQNVTLSCEQNLNHDAMYWYRQDPGQGLRLIYYSQIVNDFQKGDIAEGYSVSREKKESFPLTVTSAQKNPTAFYLCASSIEKTGSNYGYTFGSGTRLTVV.

This clone has at least ten counts. The V and J genes are TRBV5-6 and TRBJ2-7, with a possible D match to TRBD1 (6 bases). V lost 2 bases to trimming and J lost 2 bases, with 8 bases between them. The CDR3 spans 13 residues. Germline V lookup: CDR1 SGHDT, CDR2 YYEEEE. CDR3 nucleotide sequence: TGTGCCAGCAGCTTCCAGGGGCCCTACGAGCAGTACTTC. It is translated as CASSFQGPYEQYF.

This sequence joins TRBV4-2 and TRBJ2-7; 14 bases map to TRBD2. The ends lost 2 bases at V and 6 bases at J; junction bases unmatched: 9. CDR1 and CDR2 from the germline V gene are LGHNA and YNFKEQ. The CDR3 loop spans 17 amino acids. The CDR3 loop is CASSQPRGLAGVSEQYF. The CDR3 DNA reads TGTGCCAGCAGCCAACCTCGGGGACTAGCGGGAGTATCCGAGCAGTACTTC.

This rearrangement joins TRBV19 to TRBJ2-7; TRBD2 agrees at 11 bases. V trimming: 5 bases; J trimming: 2 bases; junction bases outside the gene matches: 5. The CDR3 length is 15 residues. Germline loops: CDR1 LNHDA, CDR2 SQIVND (reference sequence). The CDR3 DNA is TGTGCCAGTAGTCCCCGGGGACTAGCGGCCTACGAGCAGTACTTC. It codes for CASSPRGLAAYEQYF.

The V and J genes are TRBV28 and TRBJ1-5; D possibly corresponds to TRBD1 (6 bases). CDR3 length: 14 amino acids. Trimming removed 10 bases at V and 4 bases at J, with 17 bases between. Germline V CDR1 and CDR2: MDHEN, SYDVKM. The CDR3 DNA reads as TGTGCCACCTCGACAGGCACCGCAAATCAGCCCCAGCATTTT. Its protein is CATSTGTANQPQHF.

This rearrangement joins TRBV5-7 to TRBJ1-5; D is unclear. TRBV5-7 is classed as an ORF, of uncertain function. The V end was cut by 0 bases, the J end by 8 bases, with 3 bases between. This CDR3 is 11 amino acids long. CDR3 DNA sequence: TGTGCCAGCAGCTTGGAAGAGCCCCAGCATTTT. This translates into CASSLEEPQHF.

The V gene is TRBV28, the J gene TRBJ1-5; TRBD1 matches 7 bases. J was trimmed by 1 base and V by 2 bases; bases with no gene match: 8. Germline CDR1 MDHEN, CDR2 SYDVKM. CDR3 length: 17 residues. The CDR3 sequence is CASSLRQGGISNQPQHF. The CDR3 DNA is TGTGCCAGCAGTTTAAGGCAGGGGGGGATCAGCAATCAGCCCCAGCATTTT.

The J gene is TRBJ2-3, the V gene TRBV7-9; 9 bases are a match to TRBD2. The germline gives CDR1 SEHNR, CDR2 FQNEAQ (reference sequence). There are 16 residues in the CDR3. The V gene end was trimmed by 2 bases and the J gene end by 2 bases; junction bases not matched to a gene: 5. The CDR3 nucleotides read TGTGCCAGCAGCTTATCTGCTAGCGGGGACACAGATACGCAGTATTTT. This encodes CASSLSASGDTDTQYF.

As to this clone: The sample holds other DNA sequences that translate to the same CDR3. This rearrangement joins TRBV28 to TRBJ2-7, with D possibly matching TRBD2 (5 bases). Germline CDR1 MDHEN, CDR2 SYDVKM. The CDR3 totals 15 residues. V shed 5 bases and J shed 6 bases, with 20 bases lying between them. In DNA form, the CDR3 reads TGTGCCAGCAGTCCCCTGATGAGGGAGTATGGCGAGCAGTACTTC. This encodes CASSPLMREYGEQYF.

The chain combines TRBV10-2 with TRBJ1-5; D remains ambiguous. CDR1 and CDR2 (germline): WSHSY, SAAADI. CDR3 length: 12 residues. The germline V and J ends were trimmed by 5 bases and 2 bases, with 4 bases remaining between them. CDR3 sequence: CASSNGNQPQHF. Here the CDR3 DNA reads TGCGCCAGCAGTAATGGCAATCAGCCCCAGCATTTT.